This entry features one TCR beta chain sequence. The clone's antigen remains unknown. No quality values exist for individual bases; no much larger clone is one base distant. This sample stems from a study of memory CD4+ T cells and cytomegalovirus serostatus (dated by TCRdb to the late 2010s). Describing the broader study: The roughly 35 healthy Belgian adults in the cohort included 9 who were CMV seropositive and 24 who were CMV seronegative. CD4+ memory TCRbeta repertoires of a Belgian cohort with known cytomegalovirus serostatus were sequenced in order to replicate a published TCR-based CMV serostatus classifier. What the authors observed across the whole study: Only CD4+CD45RO+ memory cells were sequenced, in contrast to the original study, which included naive and memory CD4+ and CD8+ populations. On the Belgian cohort, the classifier based on the original framework reached a median bootstrapped AUC of roughly 0.96, with a 95% CI of 0.76-1.00. Of 170 or so previously reported CMV-associated TCRbeta sequences, 60 to 85 appeared in the CD4+ memory repertoires, each in one to five individuals. The results were interpreted as suggesting that the CMV-associated TCR signature is mostly present in the CD4+ memory repertoire. CMV serostatus prediction reached a median bootstrapped AUC of 0.95 with the original framework and about 0.93 with a US-trained random forest.

Genomic DNA was extracted from sorted cells with the Quick-DNA Microprep Kit. Amplification of TCRbeta DNA was done with the immunoSEQ hsTCRbeta kit, following the protocol from the manufacturer. TCRbeta libraries were sequenced on an Illumina MiSeq instrument. The authors processed their data as follows. After out-of-frame sequences were removed, millions of distinct TCRbeta sequences remained, averaging around 67,000 per individual. Each individual was scored according to the count of roughly 160 previously reported CMV-associated TCRbeta sequences and the total productive distinct TCRbeta count. A beta-binomial model was reimplemented in Python, and scikit-learn random forests with default parameters were trained on US cohort data. Classifier performance on the Belgian cohort was summarized as median AUC with percentile confidence intervals over 10,000 bootstrap iterations. The table comes from immuneACCESS by way of TCRdb, which keeps in-frame sequences with V and J called. Part of the clones is missing from these tables; in studies checked, under half for an unresolved V gene and the rest for unknown reasons. The V and J calls and clone size were taken over from that table, and D and trimming were inferred from the DNA. In this sample the table shows about 59,000 clones, 80% to 90% of which occur a single time. The ten largest clones represent 0.8% to 1.2% of the sample.

A FACSAria II was used to sort memory CD4+ T cells, defined as single viable CD3+CD4+CD8-CD45RO+ cells. CMV serostatus was assessed using a Roche Elecsys assay, by which serum IgG against CMV pp150, pp28, p38 and p52 was detected. Following thawing, total CD4+ T cells were enriched through positive selection using CD4 magnetic microbeads. The samples came from a separate study whose specific focus was interrogating the CD4+ T cell memory repertoire. Following standard operating procedures, peripheral blood mononuclear cells were isolated and cryopreserved, while serum was kept at -80 degrees C. CD3-PerCP (BW264/56), CD4-APC (RPA-T4), CD45RO-PE (UCHT1) and CD8-Pacific Orange (3B5) antibodies were used for staining, and non-viable cells were excluded with Sytox blue. Spanning cysteine to phenylalanine, the CDR3 consists of 12 amino acids. Solely the CDR3 DNA is kept, with 36 bases framed from the first base. The V end loses 4 bases and the J end loses 13 bases, and a stretch of 14 bases separates them. As encoded in the germline V gene, CDR1 is MDHEN while CDR2 is SYDVKM.

The sequence joins TRBV28 to TRBJ2-1; the D assignment is uncertain and may be TRBD1 or TRBD2, with 6 bases supporting each. This TCR was sampled from an adult in good health and CMV-seronegative. The sample comprised memory CD4+ T cells from blood. The CDR3 loop reads CASSSSPGGQFF. The nucleotide sequence is TGTGCCAGCAGTTCGTCCCCCGGGGGCCAGTTCTTC.